This is a list of T cell receptor beta chains from one sample in a study of T cells after yellow fever vaccination. One entry per CDR3 protein results from TCRdb running MiXCR on the 5' RACE reads. The sample records about 510,000 distinct CDR3 sequences, about a fifth being singletons. Material: PBMCs, obtained around 3 weeks after the first yellow fever vaccination. The receptors were gathered from a man between 18 and 35 years old who received the YFV17D yellow fever vaccine. Each CDR3 is given with its conserved first and last residue. Part of the rows lack a size; the others show once, few, many or a class for expanded clones.

V gene	CDR3 length	clone size	CDR3 protein
TRBV24-1	12	NA	CATSDFSETQYF
TRBV3-1	15	NA	CASSQDTQAFRPQHF
TRBV18	15	NA	CASSPIGATNEKLFF
TRBV4-2	15	NA	CASSQDTVLTSPLHF
TRBV10-3	13	NA	CATVGQGSHEQYF
TRBV20-1	13	few	CSAPGQGIDTQYF
TRBV15	16	NA	CATSRDQYLSGNTIYF
TRBV3-1	15	NA	CASSPTESYNSPLHF
TRBV5-4	16	few	CASSFMQAPYNSPLHF
TRBV5-1	13	NA	CASSQDRTYEQYF
TRBV15	15	NA	CATSSAAILNTEAFF
TRBV5-1	15	NA	CASSLAPGEGTEAFF
TRBV12-3/TRBV12-4	14	NA	CASSPRPFGGTLFF
TRBV7-2	14	NA	CASSITQGAETQYF
TRBV4-2	15	NA	CASSQEALAGDGQFF
TRBV5-5	12	few	CASSYDLYGYTF
TRBV19	17	NA	CASSIDSVTGVNTEAFF
TRBV7-9	13	few	CAVSEDLAKEAFF
TRBV18	14	NA	CASSPLLGDHGYTF
TRBV4-2	18	NA	CASSQETRRQGRNYGYTF
TRBV5-1	16	NA	CASSLAGRTEPGEQYF
TRBV4-1	16	NA	CASSQDFGAGANVLTF
TRBV5-1	14	NA	CASSFFDRQETQYF
TRBV6-5	16	NA	CASSWTGHASGNTIYF
TRBV18	15	NA	CASSISGQGNQPQHF
TRBV5-6	16	few	CASSLRYGTENTEAFF
TRBV7-9	15	few	CASRPTGGLGSPLHF
TRBV12-3/TRBV12-4	15	NA	CASSRPAGPVDTQYF
TRBV20-1	12	NA	CSASKGGQPQHF
TRBV5-1	15	few	CASSLEGHSNQPQHF
TRBV7-2	16	NA	CASSLMDRRGRNEQFF
TRBV7-7	15	NA	CASSLQGGANEKLFF
TRBV9	13	NA	CASGPGPYNEQFF
TRBV19	15	NA	CASSWNVGGPYEQYF
TRBV6-2/TRBV6-3	12	NA	CASSVWQETQYF
TRBV5-6	15	few	CASSFGTGNLSPLHF
TRBV28	14	NA	CASSQAQGAGGYTF
TRBV12-3/TRBV12-4	12	few	CASSFVGEKLFF
TRBV5-8	15	many	CASRPGVGALYEQYF
TRBV6-2/TRBV6-3	14	NA	CASSSGTGGLPLHF
TRBV3-1	15	NA	CASSQGTGAYNEQFF
TRBV5-1	13	few	CASSFRDITEAFF
TRBV6-1	15	few	CASSPAWSSNYGYTF
TRBV6-2/TRBV6-3	13	NA	CASSWTGTTEAFF
TRBV6-5	14	NA	CASSYVGLVETQYF
TRBV2	13	few	CASSVQPGETQYF
TRBV18	15	few	CASSTGRTANSPLHF
TRBV3-1	17	NA	CASSPVLQRLHTDTQYF
TRBV5-1	17	few	CASSSGIKGTANEKLFF
TRBV7-6	14	few	CASSSGQGYYGYTF
TRBV6-2/TRBV6-3	14	few	CASSSGQGYNEQFF
TRBV28	12	few	CASSLPGQPQHF
TRBV6-1	17	few	CASSPFRGQSGANVLTF
TRBV6-5	15	few	CASSYGASSSYEQYF
TRBV18	14	NA	CASCPSGKDTEAFF